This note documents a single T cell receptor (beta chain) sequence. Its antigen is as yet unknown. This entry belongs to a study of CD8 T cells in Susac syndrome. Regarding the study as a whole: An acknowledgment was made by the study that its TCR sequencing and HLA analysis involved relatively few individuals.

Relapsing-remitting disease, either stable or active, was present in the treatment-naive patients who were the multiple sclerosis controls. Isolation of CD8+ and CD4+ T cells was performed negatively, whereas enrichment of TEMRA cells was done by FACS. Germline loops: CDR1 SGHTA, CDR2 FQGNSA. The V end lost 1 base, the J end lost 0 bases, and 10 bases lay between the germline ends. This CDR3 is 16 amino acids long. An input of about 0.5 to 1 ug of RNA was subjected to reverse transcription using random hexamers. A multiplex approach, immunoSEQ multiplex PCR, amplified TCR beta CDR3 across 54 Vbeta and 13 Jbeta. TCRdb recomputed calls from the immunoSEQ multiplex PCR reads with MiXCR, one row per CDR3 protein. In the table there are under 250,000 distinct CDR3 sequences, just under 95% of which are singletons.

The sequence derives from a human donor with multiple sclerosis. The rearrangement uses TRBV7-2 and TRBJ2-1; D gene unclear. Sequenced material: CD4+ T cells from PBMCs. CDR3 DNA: TGTGCCAGCAGCTTAGTATCGCCGAGCTCCTACAATGAGCAGTTCTTC. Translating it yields CASSLVSPSSYNEQFF.